This paragraph covers one T cell receptor beta chain sequence. This sample was included in a study of shared clonotypes between healthy human individuals. This CDR3 is built from 15 residues. Germline V gene data show CDR1 as SGHAT and CDR2 as FQNNGV. V was cut by 5 bases and J by 4 bases, with 17 bases left in between. Naive CD8 cells lacked CD45RO and underwent positive selection for CCR7, leaving out terminally differentiated effector memory CD45RA+ cells. Using immunoSEQ multiplex PCR, the repertoire was profiled, and TCRdb retains in-frame clones only, with some absent. The repertoire includes a few hundred thousand clones, roughly 95% of them detected once, and 0.095% to 0.12% sits in the top ten.

Sequencing used naive CD8+ T cells sorted from blood. This chain joins TRBV11-2 and TRBJ2-5; the D gene is possibly TRBD2 (6 bases). The TCR originated in a woman in her 30s in good health. The CDR3 region has the DNA TGTGCCAGCAGCCCGGAGGGTAACGTAGGAGAGACCCAGTACTTC. Its protein is CASSPEGNVGETQYF.